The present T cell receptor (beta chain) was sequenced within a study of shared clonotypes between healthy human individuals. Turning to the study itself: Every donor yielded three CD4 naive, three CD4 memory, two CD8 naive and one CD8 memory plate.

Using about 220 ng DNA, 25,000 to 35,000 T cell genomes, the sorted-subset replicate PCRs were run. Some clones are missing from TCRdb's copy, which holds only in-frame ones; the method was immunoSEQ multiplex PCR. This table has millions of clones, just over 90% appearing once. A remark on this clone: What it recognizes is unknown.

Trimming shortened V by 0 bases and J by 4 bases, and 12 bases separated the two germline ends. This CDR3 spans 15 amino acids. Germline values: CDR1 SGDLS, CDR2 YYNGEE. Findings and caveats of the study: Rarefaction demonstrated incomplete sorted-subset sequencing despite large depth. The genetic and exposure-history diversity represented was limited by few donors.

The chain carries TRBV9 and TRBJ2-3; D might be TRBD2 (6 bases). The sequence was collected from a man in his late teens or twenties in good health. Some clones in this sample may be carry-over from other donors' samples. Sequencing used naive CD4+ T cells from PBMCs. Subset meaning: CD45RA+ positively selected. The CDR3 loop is CASSVGGNQADTQYF. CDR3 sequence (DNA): TGTGCCAGCAGCGTAGGCGGGAATCAGGCAGATACGCAGTATTTT.